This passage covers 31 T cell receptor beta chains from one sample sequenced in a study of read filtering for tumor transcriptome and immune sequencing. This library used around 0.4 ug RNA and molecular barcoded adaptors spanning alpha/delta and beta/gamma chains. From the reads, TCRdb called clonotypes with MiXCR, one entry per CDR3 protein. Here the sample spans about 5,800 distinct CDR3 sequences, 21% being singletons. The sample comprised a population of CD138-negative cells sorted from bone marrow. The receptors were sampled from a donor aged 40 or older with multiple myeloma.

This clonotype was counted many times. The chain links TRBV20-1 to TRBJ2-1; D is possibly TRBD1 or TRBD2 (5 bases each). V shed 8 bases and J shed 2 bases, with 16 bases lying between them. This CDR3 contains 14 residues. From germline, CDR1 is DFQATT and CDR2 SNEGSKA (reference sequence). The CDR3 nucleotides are TGCAGTTCCACCGGGACCAGGACCTACAATGAGCAGTTCTTC. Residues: CSSTGTRTYNEQFF.

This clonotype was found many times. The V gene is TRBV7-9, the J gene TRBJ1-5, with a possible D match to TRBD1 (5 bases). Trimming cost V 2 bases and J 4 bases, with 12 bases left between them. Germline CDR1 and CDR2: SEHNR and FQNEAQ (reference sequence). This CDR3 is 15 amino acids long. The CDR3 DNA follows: TGTGCCAGCAGCTTATCCCTCGGGACTAATCAGCCCCAGCATTTT. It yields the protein CASSLSLGTNQPQHF.

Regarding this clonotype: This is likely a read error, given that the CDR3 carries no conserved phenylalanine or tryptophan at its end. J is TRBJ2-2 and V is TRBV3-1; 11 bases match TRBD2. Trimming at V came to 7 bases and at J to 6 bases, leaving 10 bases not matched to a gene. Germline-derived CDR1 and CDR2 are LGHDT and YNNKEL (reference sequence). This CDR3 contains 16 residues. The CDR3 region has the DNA TGTGCCAGCATCCCCCCGGTACTAGCGGGAGCCGGGGAGCTGTTTTGT. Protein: CASIPPVLAGAGELFC.

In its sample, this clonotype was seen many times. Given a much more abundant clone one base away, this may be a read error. The CDR3 nucleotides read TGTGCCAGCGGCCGACCGAAAGCTGAAGCTTTCTTT. This gives the protein CASGRPKAEAFF. V and J are TRBV6-5 and TRBJ1-1, with unresolved D. The CDR3 totals 12 residues. Per the germline V gene, CDR1 is MNHEY and CDR2 is SVGAGI. V was shortened by 8 bases and J by 6 bases, with 13 bases between the two germline ends.

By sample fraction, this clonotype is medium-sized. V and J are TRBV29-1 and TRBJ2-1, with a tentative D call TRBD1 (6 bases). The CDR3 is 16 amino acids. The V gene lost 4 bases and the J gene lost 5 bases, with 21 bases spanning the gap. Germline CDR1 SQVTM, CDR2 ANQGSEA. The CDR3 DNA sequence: TGCAGCGTTGCGATCCACCTGAGACAGGCCGACAATGAGCAGTTCTTC. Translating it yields CSVAIHLRQADNEQFF.

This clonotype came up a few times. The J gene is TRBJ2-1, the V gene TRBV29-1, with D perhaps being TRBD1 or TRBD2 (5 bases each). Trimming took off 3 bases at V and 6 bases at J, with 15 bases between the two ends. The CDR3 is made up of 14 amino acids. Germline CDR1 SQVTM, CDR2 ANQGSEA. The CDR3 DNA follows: TGCAGCGTTGACGACTCACCTGGGGGCAATGAGCAGTTCTTC. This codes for CSVDDSPGGNEQFF.

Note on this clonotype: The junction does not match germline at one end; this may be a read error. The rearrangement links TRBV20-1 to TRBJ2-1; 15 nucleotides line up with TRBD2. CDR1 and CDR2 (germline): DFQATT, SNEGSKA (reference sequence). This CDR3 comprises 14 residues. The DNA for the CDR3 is TGCAGTGCTATAGGGACTAGCGGGAGGTTTGATCAGTTCTTT. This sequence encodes CSAIGTSGRFDQFF.

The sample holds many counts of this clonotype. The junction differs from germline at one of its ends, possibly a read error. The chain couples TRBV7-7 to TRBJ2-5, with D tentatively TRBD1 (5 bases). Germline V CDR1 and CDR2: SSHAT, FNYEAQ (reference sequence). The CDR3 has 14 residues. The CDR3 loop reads CASSPYFREETQYF. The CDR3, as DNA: TGTGCTAGCAGCCCTTATTTCAGGGAAGAGACCCAGTACTTC.

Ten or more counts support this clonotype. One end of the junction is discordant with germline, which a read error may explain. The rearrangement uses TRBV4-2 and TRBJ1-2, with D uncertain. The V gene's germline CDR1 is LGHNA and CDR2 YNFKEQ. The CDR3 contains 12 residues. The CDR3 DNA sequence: TGTGCCAGCAGCCAAGCGGGAACTTTTAAGAACTTC. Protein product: CASSQAGTFKNF.

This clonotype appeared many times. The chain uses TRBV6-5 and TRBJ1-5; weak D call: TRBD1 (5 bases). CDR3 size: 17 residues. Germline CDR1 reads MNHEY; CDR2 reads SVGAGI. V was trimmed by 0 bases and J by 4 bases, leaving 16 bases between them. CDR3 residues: CASSYSRDGPENQPQHF. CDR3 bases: TGTGCCAGCAGTTACTCCCGGGACGGACCCGAGAATCAGCCCCAGCATTTT.

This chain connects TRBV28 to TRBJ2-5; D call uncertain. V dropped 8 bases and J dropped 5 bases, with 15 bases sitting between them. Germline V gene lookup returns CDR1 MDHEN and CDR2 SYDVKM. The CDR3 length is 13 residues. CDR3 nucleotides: TGTGCCAGCTTTTTCCAGATGGGGGAGACCCAGTACTTC. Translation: CASFFQMGETQYF.

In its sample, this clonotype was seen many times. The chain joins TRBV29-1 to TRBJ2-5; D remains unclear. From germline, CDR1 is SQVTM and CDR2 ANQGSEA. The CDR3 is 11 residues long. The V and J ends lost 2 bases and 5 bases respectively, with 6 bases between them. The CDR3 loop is CSVEQRETQYF. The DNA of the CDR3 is TGCAGCGTTGAACAGAGGGAGACCCAGTACTTC.

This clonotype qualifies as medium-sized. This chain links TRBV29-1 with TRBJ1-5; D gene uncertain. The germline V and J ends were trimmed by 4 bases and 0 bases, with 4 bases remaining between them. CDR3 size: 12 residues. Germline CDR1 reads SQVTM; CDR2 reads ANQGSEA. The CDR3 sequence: CSVGGSNQPQHF. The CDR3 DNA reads TGCAGCGTTGGGGGTAGCAATCAGCCCCAGCATTTT.

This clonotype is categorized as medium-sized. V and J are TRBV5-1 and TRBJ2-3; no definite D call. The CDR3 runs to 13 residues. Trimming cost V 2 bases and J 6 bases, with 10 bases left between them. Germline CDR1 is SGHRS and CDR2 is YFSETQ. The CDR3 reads CASSFVPGDTQYF. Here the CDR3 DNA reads TGCGCCAGCAGCTTTGTCCCCGGGGATACGCAGTATTTT.

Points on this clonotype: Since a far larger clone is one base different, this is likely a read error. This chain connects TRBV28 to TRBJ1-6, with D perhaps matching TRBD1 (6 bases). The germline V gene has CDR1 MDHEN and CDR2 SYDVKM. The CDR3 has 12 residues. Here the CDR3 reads CASSLRGIEAYF. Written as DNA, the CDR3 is TGTGCCAGCAGTTTGAGGGGGATTGAAGCTTACTTT.

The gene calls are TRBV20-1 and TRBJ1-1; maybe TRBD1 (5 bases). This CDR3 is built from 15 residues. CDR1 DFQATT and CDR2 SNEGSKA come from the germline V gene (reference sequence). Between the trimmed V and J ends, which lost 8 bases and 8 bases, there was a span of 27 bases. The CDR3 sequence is CSTLALLGTSTEAFF. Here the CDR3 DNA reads TGCAGTACGCTAGCCCTCCTGGGGACGAGCACCGAAGCTTTCTTT.

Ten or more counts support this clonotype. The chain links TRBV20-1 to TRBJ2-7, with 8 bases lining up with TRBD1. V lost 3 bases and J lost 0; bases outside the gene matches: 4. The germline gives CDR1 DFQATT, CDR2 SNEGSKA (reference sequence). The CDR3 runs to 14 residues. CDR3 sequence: CSASQGASSYEQYF. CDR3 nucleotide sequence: TGCAGTGCTAGTCAGGGGGCGAGCTCCTACGAGCAGTACTTC.

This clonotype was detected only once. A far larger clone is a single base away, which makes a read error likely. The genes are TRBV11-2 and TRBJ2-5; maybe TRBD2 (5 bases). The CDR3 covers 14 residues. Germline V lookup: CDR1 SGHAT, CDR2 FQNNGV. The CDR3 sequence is CASSLRDGQGTQYF. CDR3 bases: TGTGCCAGCAGCTTGAGGGATGGCCAAGGGACCCAGTACTTC.

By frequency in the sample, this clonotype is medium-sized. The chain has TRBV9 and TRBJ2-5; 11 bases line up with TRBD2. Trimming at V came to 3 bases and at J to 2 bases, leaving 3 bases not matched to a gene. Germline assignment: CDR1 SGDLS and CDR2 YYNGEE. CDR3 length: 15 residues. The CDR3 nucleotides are TGTGCCAGCAGCGGGGGGACTAGCGGACAAGAGACCCAGTACTTC. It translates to CASSGGTSGQETQYF.

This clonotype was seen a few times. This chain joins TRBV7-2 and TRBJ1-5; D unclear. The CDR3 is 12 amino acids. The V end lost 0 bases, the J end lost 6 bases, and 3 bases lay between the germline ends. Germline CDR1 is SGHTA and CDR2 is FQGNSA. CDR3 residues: CASSLAGQPQHF. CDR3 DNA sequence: TGTGCCAGCAGCTTAGCGGGTCAGCCCCAGCATTTT.

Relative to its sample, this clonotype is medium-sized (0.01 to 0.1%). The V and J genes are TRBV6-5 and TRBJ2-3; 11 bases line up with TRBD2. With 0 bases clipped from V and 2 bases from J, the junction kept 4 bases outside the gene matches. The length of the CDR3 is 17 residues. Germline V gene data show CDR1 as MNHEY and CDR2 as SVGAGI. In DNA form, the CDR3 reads TGTGCCAGCAGTTACTCGCTGGGACTAGCGGTCACAGATACGCAGTATTTT. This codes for CASSYSLGLAVTDTQYF.

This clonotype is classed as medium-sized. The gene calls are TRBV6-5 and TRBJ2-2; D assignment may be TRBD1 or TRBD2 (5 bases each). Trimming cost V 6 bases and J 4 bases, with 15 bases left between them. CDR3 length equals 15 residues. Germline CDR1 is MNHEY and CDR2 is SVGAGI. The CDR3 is CASRPTGTTTGELFF. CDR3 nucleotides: TGTGCCAGCAGGCCCACCGGGACCACCACCGGGGAGCTGTTTTTT.

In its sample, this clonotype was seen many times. DNA of the CDR3: TGTGCCAGCAGTCAACCCCACCAAGAGACCCAGTACTTC. Its translation: CASSQPHQETQYF. The V and J genes are TRBV28 and TRBJ2-5; D is ambiguous. This CDR3 region has 13 residues. Germline-derived CDR1 and CDR2 are MDHEN and SYDVKM. With 5 bases removed from V and 0 bases from J, the gap between germline ends came to 7 bases.

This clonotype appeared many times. The CDR3 reads CASSYKGVSAQETQYF. For the CDR3, the DNA is TGTGCCAGCAGTTACAAAGGAGTTAGCGCCCAAGAGACCCAGTACTTC. The genes are TRBV6-2 or TRBV6-3 and TRBJ2-5; tentative D call: TRBD2 (5 bases). Trimming removed 2 bases from V and 1 base from J, with 14 bases in between. This CDR3 contains 16 residues. CDR1 and CDR2 (germline): MNHEY, SVGEGT.

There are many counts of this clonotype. CDR3 DNA sequence: TGTGCCAGCAGCTTGTCAGGGGCCGGGGAGCTGTTTTTT. Protein sequence: CASSLSGAGELFF. This chain connects TRBV5-5 to TRBJ2-2; tentatively, D is TRBD1 (6 bases). The CDR3 totals 13 residues. The ends were cut back, 1 base at V and 6 bases at J, with 7 bases in the middle. CDR1 is SGHKS, CDR2 YYEKEE, per germline (reference sequence).

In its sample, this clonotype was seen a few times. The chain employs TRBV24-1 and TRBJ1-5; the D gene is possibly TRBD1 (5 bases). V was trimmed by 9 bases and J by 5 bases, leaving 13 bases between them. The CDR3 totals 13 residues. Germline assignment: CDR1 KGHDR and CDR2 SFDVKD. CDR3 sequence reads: CATSKAGDQPQHF. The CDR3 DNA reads TGTGCCACCTCAAAAGCGGGGGATCAGCCCCAGCATTTT.

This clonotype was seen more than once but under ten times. The CDR3 protein is CAWRGYSQGASYNEQFF. For the CDR3, the DNA is TGTGCCTGGAGGGGGTATTCACAGGGCGCTTCCTACAATGAGCAGTTCTTC. The chain carries TRBV30 and TRBJ2-1, with D possibly matching TRBD1 (6 bases). Trimming shortened V by 3 bases and J by 1 base, and 19 bases separated the two germline ends. CDR3 size: 17 residues. Germline CDR1 GTSNPN, CDR2 SVGIG (reference sequence).

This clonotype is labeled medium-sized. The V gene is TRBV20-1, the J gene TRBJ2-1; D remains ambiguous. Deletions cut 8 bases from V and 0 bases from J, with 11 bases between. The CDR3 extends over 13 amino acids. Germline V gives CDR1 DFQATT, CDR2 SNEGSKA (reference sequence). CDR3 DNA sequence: TGCAGTTCACAGCCCTACTCCTACAATGAGCAGTTCTTC. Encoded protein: CSSQPYSYNEQFF.

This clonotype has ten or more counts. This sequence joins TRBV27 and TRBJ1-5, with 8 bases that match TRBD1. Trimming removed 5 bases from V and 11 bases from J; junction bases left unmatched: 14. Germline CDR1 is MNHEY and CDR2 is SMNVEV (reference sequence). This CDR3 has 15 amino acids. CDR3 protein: CASSTRTGQRESQHF. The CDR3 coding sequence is TGTGCCAGCAGTACCCGGACAGGGCAACGTGAGTCCCAGCATTTT.

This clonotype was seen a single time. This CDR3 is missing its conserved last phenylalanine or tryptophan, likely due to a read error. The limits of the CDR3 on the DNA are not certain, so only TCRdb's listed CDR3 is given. The CDR3 sequence is CASSPAWTEAFY. V gene TRBV12-3 or TRBV12-4 combines with J gene TRBJ1-1; TRBD1 was called by the table and not checked on the DNA. The CDR3 extends over 12 residues, inclusive of both ends.

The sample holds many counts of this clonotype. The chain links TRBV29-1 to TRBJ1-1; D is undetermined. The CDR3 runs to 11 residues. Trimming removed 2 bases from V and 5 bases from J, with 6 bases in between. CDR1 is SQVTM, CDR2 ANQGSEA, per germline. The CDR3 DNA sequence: TGCAGCGTTGAACGGTTAACTGAAGCTTTCTTT. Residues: CSVERLTEAFF.